These 23 T cell receptor beta chains originate from one sample sequenced in a study of identical twins. TCRdb re-analysed the 5' RACE reads in MiXCR, keeping a single row per CDR3 protein. The sample carries 210,000 or so distinct CDR3 sequences, 15% to 20% recorded once. These same records also appear under a second study, on T cells expressing NK-cell markers.

The sequenced material came from CD8+ T cells sorted from blood. Receptors were obtained from a woman aged 18 to 35 in good health.

This chain connects TRBV20-1 to TRBJ1-1; 7 nucleotides agree with TRBD1. The CDR3 extends over 15 amino acids. V gave up 0 bases and J gave up 4 bases; unmatched junction bases: 8. Germline CDR1 and CDR2: DFQATT and SNEGSKA (reference sequence). The CDR3: CSARDGIEGATEAFF. CDR3 DNA sequence: TGCAGTGCTAGAGATGGTATTGAGGGGGCCACTGAAGCTTTCTTT.

The chain employs TRBV3-1 and TRBJ2-7, with TRBD1 as a possible D gene (5 bases). From germline, CDR1 is LGHDT and CDR2 YNNKEL (reference sequence). The CDR3 sequence is 18 residues long. Trimming left V 4 bases short and J 5 bases short, with 27 bases between. The CDR3 nucleotides are TGTGCCAGCAGCCCCCGAACTATCCCAGGGAAGAACCGGGACGAGCAGTACTTC. This translates into CASSPRTIPGKNRDEQYF.

The chain carries TRBV7-9 and TRBJ1-1, with D possibly being TRBD1 (5 bases). This CDR3 is 13 amino acids long. Trimming removed 5 bases at V and 4 bases at J, with 11 bases between. Germline CDR1 SEHNR, CDR2 FQNEAQ (reference sequence). Written as DNA, the CDR3 is TGTGCCAGCAGCCCGGCAGGGACCACTGAAGCTTTCTTT. Amino acid sequence: CASSPAGTTEAFF.

The V gene is TRBV5-6, the J gene TRBJ2-7, with TRBD2 as a possible D gene (5 bases). Germline CDR1 SGHDT, CDR2 YYEEEE. Trimming took off 8 bases at V and 3 bases at J, with 18 bases between the two ends. The CDR3 has 14 amino acids. CDR3 sequence: CASSPGSGIYEQYF. The CDR3, as DNA: TGTGCCAGTTCCCCGGGGTCGGGAATCTACGAGCAGTACTTC.

This clonotype was counted only a few times. The gene calls are TRBV20-1 and TRBJ2-3, with 8 bases fitting TRBD2. This CDR3 has 14 amino acids. The germline gives CDR1 DFQATT, CDR2 SNEGSKA (reference sequence). The V segment lost 3 bases and the J segment 4 bases; nucleotides outside the gene matches: 6. CDR3 bases: TGCAGTGCTAGGTCTAGCGGGCCCCCAGATACGCAGTATTTT. This gives the protein CSARSSGPPDTQYF.

V gene TRBV29-1 combines with J gene TRBJ2-3, with D perhaps TRBD2 (7 bases). The germline CDR1 and CDR2 sequences are SQVTM and ANQGSEA. V lost 0 bases and J 0 bases, leaving 13 bases between the germline ends. This CDR3 has 16 amino acids. CDR3 in amino acids: CSVEDGRGPSTDTQYF. The CDR3 region has the DNA TGCAGCGTTGAAGACGGGCGGGGGCCAAGCACAGATACGCAGTATTTT.

The table lists this clonotype with a few counts. This chain connects TRBV6-4 to TRBJ1-1; D is uncertain. CDR1 is MRHNA, CDR2 SNTAGT, per germline. Trimming removed 1 base from V and 4 bases from J, with 10 bases in between. CDR3 size: 14 residues. CDR3 bases: TGTGCCAGCAGTGACTTGTCCCGAGGCACTGAAGCTTTCTTT. It yields the protein CASSDLSRGTEAFF.

This clonotype was seen a handful of times. The genes are TRBV9 and TRBJ2-6; the D is unclear. This CDR3 is built from 17 residues. The germline V gene encodes CDR1 SGDLS and CDR2 YYNGEE. Trimming cost V 3 bases and J 0 bases, with 13 bases left between them. The CDR3 DNA reads TGTGCCAGCAGCGATGGACGCACAGACTCTGGGGCCAACGTCCTGACTTTC. As protein: CASSDGRTDSGANVLTF.

This clonotype has a count of ten or more. The chain employs TRBV2 and TRBJ2-1; 7 nucleotides match TRBD2. CDR3 length: 13 amino acids. Unmatched junction bases numbered 6, after V lost 7 bases and J lost 6 bases. Germline CDR1 SNHLY, CDR2 FYNNEI. The CDR3 bases are TGTGCCAGCATGCCGCGGGGGTCCAATGAGCAGTTCTTC. Its protein product is CASMPRGSNEQFF.

This clonotype was observed a handful of times. V gene TRBV12-3 or TRBV12-4 combines with J gene TRBJ1-2; a weak D match, TRBD1 (6 bases). Between the trimmed V and J ends, which lost 6 bases and 8 bases, there was a span of 16 bases. The CDR3 totals 13 residues. In DNA, the CDR3 is TGTGCCAGCAGGGACAGAGAGATATCCGGCTACACCTTC. It is translated as CASRDREISGYTF.

The rearrangement joins TRBV9 to TRBJ2-1; the D is unclear. Trimming removed 2 bases at V and 6 bases at J, with 6 bases between. This CDR3 has 12 amino acids. The germline V gene encodes CDR1 SGDLS and CDR2 YYNGEE. The CDR3: CASSVEPNEQFF. For the CDR3, the DNA is TGTGCCAGCAGCGTGGAGCCCAATGAGCAGTTCTTC. Together with reference TRBV9 and TRBJ2-1, the CDR3 gives the full variable domain: DSGVTQTPKHLITATGQRVTLRCSPRSGDLSVYWYQQSLDQGLQFLIQYYNGEERAKGNILERFSAQQFPDLHSELNLSSLELGDSALYFCASSVEPNEQFFGPGTRLTVL.

V usage is TRBV12-3 or TRBV12-4 and J usage is TRBJ1-1; 8 positions agree with TRBD1. This CDR3 contains 15 residues. The V gene end was trimmed by 5 bases and the J gene end by 2 bases; junction bases not matched to a gene: 7. The CDR3 spells CASSKLGTGNTEAFF. The CDR3 nucleotides are TGTGCCAGCAGTAAACTAGGGACAGGAAACACTGAAGCTTTCTTT.

This clonotype has a handful of counts. The rearrangement uses TRBV6-1 and TRBJ2-1; TRBD2 agrees at 8 bases. Germline V gives CDR1 MNHNS, CDR2 SASEGT. The V segment lost 7 bases and the J segment 9 bases; nucleotides outside the gene matches: 11. The CDR3 has 14 residues. CDR3 nucleotide sequence: TGTGCCAGCAATACGGGACTAGATAGTATTGAGCAGTTCTTC. Amino acid sequence: CASNTGLDSIEQFF.

This clonotype was detected only a few times. V and J are TRBV27 and TRBJ1-2; TRBD1 matches at 8 bases. V lost 6 bases and J lost 6; bases outside the gene matches: 3. The length of the CDR3 is 12 residues. Germline assignment: CDR1 MNHEY and CDR2 SMNVEV (reference sequence). CDR3 sequence: CASRGQGHGYTF. The CDR3 nucleotides read TGTGCCAGCAGAGGACAGGGCCATGGCTACACCTTC.

CDR3 bases: TGTGCCAGCAGCTTAGGGACCACTGGCTACGAGCAGTACTTC. This encodes CASSLGTTGYEQYF. This chain connects TRBV13 to TRBJ2-7; D is unresolved. The CDR3 is made up of 14 amino acids. Germline V gene data show CDR1 as PRHDT and CDR2 as FYEKMQ (reference sequence). Trimming removed 0 bases from V and 3 bases from J, with 9 bases in between.

This clonotype was seen only a few times. This chain's CDR3 is CASSQEGDRETTDTQYF. CDR3 nucleotides: TGCGCCAGCAGCCAAGAGGGCGACAGGGAAACCACAGATACGCAGTATTTT. V is TRBV4-3 and J is TRBJ2-3, with TRBD1 identical over 7 bases. CDR1 and CDR2 (germline): LGHNA, YSLEER. The CDR3 is 17 residues long. With 0 bases clipped from V and 2 bases from J, the junction kept 8 bases outside the gene matches.

This rearrangement joins TRBV15 to TRBJ1-2; possibly TRBD1 for D (5 bases). Per germline, CDR1 LNHNV and CDR2 YYDKDF (reference sequence). With 0 bases removed from V and 4 bases from J, the gap between germline ends came to 12 bases. The CDR3 sequence is 15 residues long. DNA of the CDR3: TGTGCCACCAGCAGAGATTACAGCAGGGCCTATGGCTACACCTTC. As protein: CATSRDYSRAYGYTF. Full variable domain (remainder filled in from reference TRBV15 and TRBJ1-2): DAMVIQNPRYQVTQFGKPVTLSCSQTLNHNVMYWYQQKSSQAPKLLFHYYDKDFNNEADTPDNFQSRRPNTSFCFLDIRSPGLGDTAMYLCATSRDYSRAYGYTFGSGTRLTVV.

V gene TRBV5-1 combines with J gene TRBJ2-1; 9 bases are shared with TRBD1. CDR3 size: 18 residues. With 7 bases clipped from V and 8 bases from J, the junction kept 22 bases outside the gene matches. Germline V gene sequence: CDR1 SGHRS, CDR2 YFSETQ. CDR3 protein: CASGYYGDTGTGLYEQFF. DNA of the CDR3: TGCGCCAGCGGTTACTACGGGGATACCGGGACAGGGTTGTATGAGCAGTTCTTC.

This clonotype was detected ten times or more. The chain joins TRBV4-3 to TRBJ2-5; D gene ambiguous. The V end lost 0 bases, the J end lost 0 bases, and 8 bases lay between the germline ends. Germline CDR1 LGHNA, CDR2 YSLEER. The CDR3 spans 15 residues. CDR3 sequence reads: CASSQDLGYQETQYF. CDR3 bases: TGCGCCAGCAGCCAAGATCTCGGGTACCAAGAGACCCAGTACTTC.

This clonotype has a handful of counts. The V and J genes are TRBV7-9 and TRBJ2-1; D unclear. Germline V gives CDR1 SEHNR, CDR2 FQNEAQ (reference sequence). The CDR3 sequence is 12 residues long. The V end lost 5 bases, the J end lost 5 bases, and 7 bases lay between the germline ends. CDR3: CASSPNHNEQFF. Written as DNA, the CDR3 is TGTGCCAGCAGCCCAAATCACAATGAGCAGTTCTTC.

The chain carries TRBV5-6 and TRBJ2-7; perhaps TRBD2 as D (5 bases). Between the trimmed V and J ends, which lost 0 bases and 5 bases, there was a span of 12 bases. CDR1 SGHDT and CDR2 YYEEEE come from the germline V gene. This CDR3 has 14 amino acids. CDR3 DNA sequence: TGTGCCAGCAGCTTGGGGGTCCTAGCTCACGAGCAGTACTTC. This sequence encodes CASSLGVLAHEQYF. Variable domain in full (rest from reference TRBV5-6 and TRBJ2-7): DAGVTQSPTHLIKTRGQQVTLRCSPKSGHDTVSWYQQALGQGPQFIFQYYEEEERQRGNFPDRFSGHQFPNYSSELNVNALLLGDSALYLCASSLGVLAHEQYFGPGTRLTVT.

The genes are TRBV4-1 and TRBJ2-1; TRBD2 agrees at 12 bases. The CDR3 is 16 residues long. Germline V gene lookup returns CDR1 MGHRA and CDR2 YSYEKL. V trimming: 2 bases; J trimming: 7 bases; junction bases outside the gene matches: 6. The DNA of the CDR3 is TGCGCCAGCAGCCAAACGGGACTAGCGGGCGGGAATGAGCAGTTCTTC. This translates into CASSQTGLAGGNEQFF.

This clonotype was seen a handful of times. The chain joins TRBV20-1 to TRBJ2-3; no firm D call. The CDR3 sequence is 14 residues long. V was trimmed by 5 bases and J by 3 bases, leaving 15 bases between them. The germline CDR1 and CDR2 sequences are DFQATT and SNEGSKA (reference sequence). CDR3 DNA sequence: TGCAGTGCTGGCCAGACGCTTAATACAGATACGCAGTATTTT. Its protein product is CSAGQTLNTDTQYF.